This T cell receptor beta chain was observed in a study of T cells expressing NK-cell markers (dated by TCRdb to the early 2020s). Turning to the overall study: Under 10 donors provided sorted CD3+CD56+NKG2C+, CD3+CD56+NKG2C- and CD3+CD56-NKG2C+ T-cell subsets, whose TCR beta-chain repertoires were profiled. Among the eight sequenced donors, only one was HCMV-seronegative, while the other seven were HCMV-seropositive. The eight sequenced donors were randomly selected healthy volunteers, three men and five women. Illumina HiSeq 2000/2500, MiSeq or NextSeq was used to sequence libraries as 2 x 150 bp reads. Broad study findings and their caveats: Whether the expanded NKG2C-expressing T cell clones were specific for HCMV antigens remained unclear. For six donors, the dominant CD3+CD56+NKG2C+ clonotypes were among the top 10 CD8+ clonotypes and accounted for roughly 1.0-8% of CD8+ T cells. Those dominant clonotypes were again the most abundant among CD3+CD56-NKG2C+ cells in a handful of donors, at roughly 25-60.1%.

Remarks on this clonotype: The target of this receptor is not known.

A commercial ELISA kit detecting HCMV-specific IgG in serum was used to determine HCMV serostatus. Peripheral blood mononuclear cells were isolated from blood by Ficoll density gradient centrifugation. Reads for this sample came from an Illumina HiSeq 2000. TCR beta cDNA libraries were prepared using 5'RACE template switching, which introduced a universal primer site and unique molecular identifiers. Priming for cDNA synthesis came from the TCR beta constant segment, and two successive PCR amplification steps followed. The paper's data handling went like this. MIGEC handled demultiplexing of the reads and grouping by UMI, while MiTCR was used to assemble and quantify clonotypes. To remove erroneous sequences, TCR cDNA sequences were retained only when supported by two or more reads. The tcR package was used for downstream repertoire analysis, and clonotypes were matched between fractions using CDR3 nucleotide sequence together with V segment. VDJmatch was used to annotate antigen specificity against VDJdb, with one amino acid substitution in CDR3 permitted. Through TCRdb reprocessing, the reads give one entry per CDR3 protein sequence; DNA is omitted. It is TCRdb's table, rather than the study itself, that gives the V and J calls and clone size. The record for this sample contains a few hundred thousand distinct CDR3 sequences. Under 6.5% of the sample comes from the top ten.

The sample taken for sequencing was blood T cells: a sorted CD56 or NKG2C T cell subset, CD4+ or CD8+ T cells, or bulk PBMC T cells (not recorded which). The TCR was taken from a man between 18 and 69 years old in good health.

CDR3 protein: CASGNRRQPQHF. The chain is assembled from TRBV7-9 and TRBJ1-5; the D call from TCRdb, TRBD1, cannot be confirmed without DNA. CDR3 length: 12 amino acids, cysteine to phenylalanine. DNA is not on record. CDR1 SEHNR and CDR2 FQNEAQ were looked up in the germline V gene (reference sequence).